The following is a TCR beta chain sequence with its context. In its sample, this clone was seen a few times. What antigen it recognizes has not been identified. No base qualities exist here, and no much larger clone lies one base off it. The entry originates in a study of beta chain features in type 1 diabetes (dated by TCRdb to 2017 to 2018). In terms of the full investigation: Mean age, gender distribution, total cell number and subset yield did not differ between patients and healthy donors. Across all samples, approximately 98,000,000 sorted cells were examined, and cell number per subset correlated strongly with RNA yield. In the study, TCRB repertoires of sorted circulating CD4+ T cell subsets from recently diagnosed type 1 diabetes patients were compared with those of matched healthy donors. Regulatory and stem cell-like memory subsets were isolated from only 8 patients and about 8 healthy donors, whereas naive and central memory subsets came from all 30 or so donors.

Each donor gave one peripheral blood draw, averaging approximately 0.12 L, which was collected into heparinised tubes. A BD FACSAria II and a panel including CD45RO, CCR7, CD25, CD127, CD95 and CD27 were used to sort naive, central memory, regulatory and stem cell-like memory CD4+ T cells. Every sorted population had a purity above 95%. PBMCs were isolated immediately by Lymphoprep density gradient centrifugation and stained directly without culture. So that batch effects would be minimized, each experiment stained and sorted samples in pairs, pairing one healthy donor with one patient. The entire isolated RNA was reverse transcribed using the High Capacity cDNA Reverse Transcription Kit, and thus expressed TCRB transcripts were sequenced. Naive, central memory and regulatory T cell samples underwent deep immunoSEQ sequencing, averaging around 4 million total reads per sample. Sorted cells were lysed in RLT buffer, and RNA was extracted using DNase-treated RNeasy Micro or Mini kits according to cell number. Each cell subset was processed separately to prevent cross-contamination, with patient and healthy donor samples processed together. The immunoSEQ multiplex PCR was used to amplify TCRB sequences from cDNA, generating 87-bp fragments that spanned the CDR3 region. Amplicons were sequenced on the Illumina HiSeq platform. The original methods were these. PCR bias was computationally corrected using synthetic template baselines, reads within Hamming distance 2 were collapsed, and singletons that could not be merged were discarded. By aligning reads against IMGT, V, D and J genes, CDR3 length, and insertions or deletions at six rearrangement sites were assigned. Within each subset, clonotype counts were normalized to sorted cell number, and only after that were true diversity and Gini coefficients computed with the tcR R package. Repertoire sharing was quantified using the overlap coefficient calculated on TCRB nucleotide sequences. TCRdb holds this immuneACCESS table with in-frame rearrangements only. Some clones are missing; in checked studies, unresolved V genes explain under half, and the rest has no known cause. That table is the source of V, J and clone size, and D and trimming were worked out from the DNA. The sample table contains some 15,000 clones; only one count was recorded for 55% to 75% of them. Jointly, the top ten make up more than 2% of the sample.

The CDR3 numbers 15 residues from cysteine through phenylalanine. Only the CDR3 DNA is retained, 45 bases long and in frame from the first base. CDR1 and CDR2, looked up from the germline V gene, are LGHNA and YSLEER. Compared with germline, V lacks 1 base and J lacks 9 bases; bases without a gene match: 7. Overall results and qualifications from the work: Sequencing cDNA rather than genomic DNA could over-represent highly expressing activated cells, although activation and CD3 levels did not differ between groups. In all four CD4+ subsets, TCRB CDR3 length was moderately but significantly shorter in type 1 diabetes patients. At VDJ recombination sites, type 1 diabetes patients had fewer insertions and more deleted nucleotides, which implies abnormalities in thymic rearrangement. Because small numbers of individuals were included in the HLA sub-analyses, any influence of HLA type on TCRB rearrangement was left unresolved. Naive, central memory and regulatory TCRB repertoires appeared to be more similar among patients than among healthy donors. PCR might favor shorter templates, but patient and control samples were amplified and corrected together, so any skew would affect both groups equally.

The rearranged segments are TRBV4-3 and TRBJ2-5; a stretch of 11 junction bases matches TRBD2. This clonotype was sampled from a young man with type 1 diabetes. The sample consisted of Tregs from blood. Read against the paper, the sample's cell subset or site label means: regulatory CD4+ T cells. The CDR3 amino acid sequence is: CASSQAGTSGLPQYF. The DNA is TGCGCCAGCAGCCAAGCCGGGACTAGCGGACTTCCCCAGTACTTC.